This note documents a single T cell receptor beta chain sequence. The CDR3 loop spans 13 amino acids. Trimming removed 6 bases at V and 5 bases at J, with 13 bases between. CDR1 SGHDN and CDR2 FVKESK come from the germline V gene. The entry originates in a study of blood T cell repertoires in COVID-19. Study at large: Acute-phase and convalescent COVID-19 samples originated in the United States, Italy and Spain. PBMCs, B-cell-depleted T cells, or T cells provided the cDNA or gDNA that made up the material.

Per the original methods: By means of reference gene primer amplification, nucleated cell counts were estimated. Sequencing used immunoSEQ multiplex PCR; TCRdb keeps in-frame clones, though not all of them. V and J calls and clone size are as listed in that table; D and trimming were resolved from the DNA. In the table there are around 320,000 clones, roughly nine tenths of which are singletons. The sequence derives from a woman younger than 45 with COVID-19, enrolled during active disease. Sample: peripheral blood. V usage is TRBV14 and J usage is TRBJ1-1, with D perhaps TRBD1 (5 bases). CDR3 DNA: TGTGCCAGCAGTCGAGCAGGGAAGACTGAAGCTTTCTTT. It yields the protein CASSRAGKTEAFF.